This is a list of T cell receptor beta chains from one sample in a study of blood T cell repertoires in COVID-19. Sequenced by immunoSEQ multiplex PCR; TCRdb stores in-frame clones only, minus some. Of under 70,000 clones listed, roughly 90% are singletons. The sequencing input was peripheral blood. The source is a man aged 60 to 75 with active COVID-19. Both conserved end residues are part of each CDR3.

TRBV20-1	TRBJ2-7	CSASLAGSYEQYF
TRBV19	TRBJ2-2	CASTPSGSPGELFF
TRBV9	TRBJ2-5	CASSSLLAGGQETQYF
TRBV30	TRBJ2-1	CAWSVFAGIISGTGTSGFNEQFF
TRBV4-1	TRBJ2-7	CASSQPDRLYEQYF
TRBV24-1	TRBJ2-5	CATSGNLQETQYF
TRBV7-2	TRBJ2-7	CASSLVSRTGEQYF
TRBV5-4	TRBJ2-3	CASSRGTDTQYF
TRBV6-6	TRBJ2-7	CASSLGLAAAYEQYF
TRBV3-1/TRBV3-2	TRBJ1-4	CASGQGREKLFF